The source of this T cell receptor (beta chain) is a study of regulatory T cells in long-lasting Graves disease. The study's findings and limits: Persistent disease preferred TRBV28, TRBJ1-2 and TRBJ2-5; new disease, TRBV20-1 and TRBJ2-1.

Time point denoted: newly diagnosed GD, antithyroid drugs for less than 3 months. PBMC-derived RNA was used for the TCR library. This clonotype was found a few times. Its cognate antigen is unknown. Germline CDR1 is SGDLS and CDR2 is YYNGEE. The CDR3 loop spans 17 amino acids. The V gene lost 3 bases and the J gene lost 2 bases, with 20 bases spanning the gap. Relying on iRepertoire HTBI primers and Arm-PCR of CDR3 regions, the team built TCR beta libraries. In the source study's methods: Identification yielded 60 or so TRBV and 14 TRBJ segments across samples. TCRdb re-derived calls from the multiplex PCR reads in MiXCR, one entry per CDR3 protein. These V and J calls are TCRdb output, not the study's own analysis. The table has 500,000 to 700,000 distinct CDR3 sequences, around 15% seen once. These data were likewise used in another study, on T cells in Graves' hyperthyroidism and ophthalmopathy. Per that study: When the TCR CDR3 underwent first-round RT-PCR, the HTBI primer set was used. A model using 13 V-J features told ophthalmopathy apart from stable hyperthyroidism.

V gene TRBV9 combines with J gene TRBJ2-5; a possible D gene is TRBD1 (6 bases). The clonotype comes from a young woman with Graves disease. Sequenced material: peripheral blood mononuclear cells (PBMCs), taken at new diagnosis, from a patient treated with antithyroid drugs. The CDR3 DNA reads as TGTGCCAGCAGCGCGGAAGGGGGAAGGGCTTGGCAAGAGACCCAGTACTTC. As protein: CASSAEGGRAWQETQYF. Looking up the rest from reference TRBV9 and TRBJ2-5 gives the full variable domain: DSGVTQTPKHLITATGQRVTLRCSPRSGDLSVYWYQQSLDQGLQFLIQYYNGEERAKGNILERFSAQQFPDLHSELNLSSLELGDSALYFCASSAEGGRAWQETQYFGPGTRLLVL.